What follows are 10 T cell receptor beta chains derived from one specimen sequenced in a study of TIL therapy for anti-PD-1-resistant metastatic lung cancer. The immunoSEQ assay was v3. Method: immunoSEQ multiplex PCR; TCRdb's copy keeps in-frame clones and lacks some. Of approximately 50,000 clones in the sample, around 80% were seen once. Time point here: pre-treatment sample, taken before nivolumab and TIL therapy. The sequencing used blood, collected at baseline. Receptor source: a man between 65 and 85 years old with non-small cell lung cancer.

This clone has more than one count but fewer than ten. V usage is TRBV2 and J usage is TRBJ1-2; D gene uncertain. The ends were cut back, 6 bases at V and 2 bases at J, with 10 bases in the middle. CDR1 is SNHLY and CDR2 is FYNNEI in the germline V gene. The CDR3 consists of 13 residues. The CDR3 DNA is TGTGCCAGCAGCGGCAGGTGGAACTATGGCTACACCTTC. This gives the protein CASSGRWNYGYTF. Filled out from reference TRBV2 and TRBJ1-2, the complete variable domain reads EPEVTQTPSHQVTQMGQEVILRCVPISNHLYFYWYRQILGQKVEFLVSFYNNEISEKSEIFDDQFSVERPDGSNFTLKIRSTKLEDSAMYFCASSGRWNYGYTFGSGTRLTVV.

In this sample, this clone turned up a few times. The chain is built from TRBV10-2 and TRBJ2-7; D may match TRBD1 or TRBD2 (5 bases each). Germline lookup yields CDR1 WSHSY and CDR2 SAAADI. The ends were cut back, 8 bases at V and 5 bases at J, with 13 bases in the middle. The CDR3 extends over 12 amino acids. CDR3: CASRSRDDEQYF. Written as DNA, the CDR3 is TGCGCCAGCCGATCAAGGGACGACGAGCAGTACTTC.

The J gene is TRBJ1-1, the V gene TRBV28, with D unclear. The length of the CDR3 is 16 residues. The V end lost 6 bases, the J end lost 0 bases, and 17 bases lay between the germline ends. Per the germline V gene, CDR1 is MDHEN and CDR2 is SYDVKM. CDR3 in DNA: TGTGCCAGCAGCTCCCCATCGAGCCCCATGAACACTGAAGCTTTCTTT. Translation: CASSSPSSPMNTEAFF.

The CDR3: CASSEWGVALDEQYF. In nucleotides, the CDR3 is TGCGCCAGCAGCGAGTGGGGGGTCGCTTTAGACGAGCAGTACTTC. V gene TRBV5-1 combines with J gene TRBJ2-7, with D possibly TRBD2 on 6 matching bases. CDR1 is SGHRS, CDR2 YFSETQ, per germline. Between the trimmed V and J ends, which lost 4 bases and 5 bases, there was a span of 19 bases. This CDR3 spans 15 amino acids.

The J gene is TRBJ2-2, the V gene TRBV6-6, with D perhaps TRBD1 or TRBD2 (5 bases each). V lost 4 bases to trimming and J lost 4 bases, with 16 bases between them. In germline, CDR1 is MNHNY, CDR2 SVGAGI (reference sequence). The CDR3 sequence is 16 residues long. CDR3 residues: CASSWDPQGGTGELFF. CDR3 coding DNA: TGTGCCAGCAGTTGGGACCCTCAGGGTGGCACCGGGGAGCTGTTTTTT.

The V and J genes are TRBV7-2 and TRBJ2-1; possibly TRBD2 for D (6 bases). V was clipped by 7 bases and J by 2 bases, with 12 bases between them. Germline CDR1 and CDR2: SGHTA and FQGNSA. This CDR3 region has 14 residues. The CDR3 region is CASNRDSTYNEQFF. CDR3 sequence (DNA): TGTGCCAGCAACCGGGACTCCACCTACAATGAGCAGTTCTTC.

This chain joins TRBV14 and TRBJ2-7; 10 bases agree with TRBD1. With V trimmed by 1 base and J by 6 bases, 9 bases remained unmatched. Germline assignment: CDR1 SGHDN and CDR2 FVKESK. CDR3 length equals 16 residues. The CDR3 sequence is CASSQGFRQGAVEQYF. The CDR3, as DNA: TGTGCCAGCAGCCAAGGGTTCCGACAGGGGGCTGTCGAGCAGTACTTC.

The table lists this clone with a few counts. The rearrangement joins TRBV6-1 to TRBJ2-1, with D perhaps TRBD2 (5 bases). Per the germline V gene, CDR1 is MNHNS and CDR2 is SASEGT. V was cut by 2 bases and J by 6 bases, with 14 bases left in between. CDR3 length equals 15 residues. The CDR3 spells CASSEPSVGVNEQFF. CDR3 nucleotides: TGTGCCAGCAGTGAACCCTCCGTCGGGGTCAATGAGCAGTTCTTC.

This chain links TRBV27 with TRBJ2-2; D possibly matches TRBD1 or TRBD2 (5 bases each). Germline V gene data show CDR1 as MNHEY and CDR2 as SMNVEV (reference sequence). The V and J ends lost 2 bases and 3 bases respectively, with 10 bases between them. This CDR3 has 15 amino acids. This chain's CDR3 is CASSLVQGDTGELFF. CDR3 nucleotide sequence: TGTGCCAGCAGTTTAGTCCAGGGAGACACCGGGGAGCTGTTTTTT.

V gene TRBV28 combines with J gene TRBJ2-2; 11 bases are shared with TRBD2. CDR3 size: 16 residues. Germline-derived CDR1 and CDR2 are MDHEN and SYDVKM. Trimming at V came to 6 bases and at J to 2 bases, leaving 5 bases not matched to a gene. CDR3 loop: CASSRRLAGNTGELFF. As DNA, the CDR3 is TGTGCCAGCAGCCGGAGACTAGCGGGAAACACCGGGGAGCTGTTTTTT. The complete variable domain, with remaining parts taken from reference TRBV28 and TRBJ2-2, reads DVKVTQSSRYLVKRTGEKVFLECVQDMDHENMFWYRQDPGLGLRLIYFSYDVKMKEKGDIPEGYSVSREKKERFSLILESASTNQTSMYLCASSRRLAGNTGELFFGEGSRLTVL.